This TCR beta chain was obtained from a study of T cells in localized non-small cell lung cancer. TCRdb keeps only in-frame clones here, not all; method: immunoSEQ multiplex PCR. This table holds fewer than 45,000 clones, 70% to 90% found once. Findings and limits, study-wide: Among the tissues sampled, uninvolved adjacent lung had the highest T cell clonality, above tumor. Appearing in adjacent lung were a median roughly 57 of the top 100 tumor clones. Only one tumor region was sequenced, so heterogeneity remains possible.

A note on this clone: Its specificity is unknown.

V lost 2 bases to trimming and J lost 1 base; unmatched junction nucleotides: 4. The CDR3 consists of 16 residues. Germline V gene sequence: CDR1 MNHNY, CDR2 SVGAGI (reference sequence). The sample in question was peripheral blood, obtained before any cancer treatment. The clonotype comes from a man between 40 and 75 years old with stage I lung adenocarcinoma. The chain combines TRBV6-6 with TRBJ1-4, with 7 nucleotides matching TRBD1. DNA of the CDR3: TGTGCCAGCAGTTACCCTTGGGACAGAACTAATGAAAAACTGTTTTTT. It is translated as CASSYPWDRTNEKLFF.